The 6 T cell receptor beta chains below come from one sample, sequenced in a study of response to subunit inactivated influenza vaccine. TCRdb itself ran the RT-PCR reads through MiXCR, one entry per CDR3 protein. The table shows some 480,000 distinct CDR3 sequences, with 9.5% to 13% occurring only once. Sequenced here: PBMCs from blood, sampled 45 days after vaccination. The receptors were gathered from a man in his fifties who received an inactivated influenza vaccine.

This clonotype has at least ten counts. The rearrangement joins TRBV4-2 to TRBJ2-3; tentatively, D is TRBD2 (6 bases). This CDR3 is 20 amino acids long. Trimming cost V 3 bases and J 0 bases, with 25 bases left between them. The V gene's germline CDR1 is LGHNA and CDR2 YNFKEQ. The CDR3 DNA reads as TGTGCCAGCAGCCAGAGAGGGCGGGTCGGGGGTTTGCGGAGCACAGATACGCAGTATTTT. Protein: CASSQRGRVGGLRSTDTQYF.

The CDR3 DNA sequence: TGCGCCAGCAGCTTGGCCGGCAGCCTAACCTACGAGCAGTACTTC. This encodes CASSLAGSLTYEQYF. The V gene is TRBV5-1, the J gene TRBJ2-7; D is undetermined. Trimming pared 0 bases from V and 2 bases from J, leaving 12 bases between. The germline CDR1 and CDR2 sequences are SGHRS and YFSETQ. The CDR3 spans 15 residues.

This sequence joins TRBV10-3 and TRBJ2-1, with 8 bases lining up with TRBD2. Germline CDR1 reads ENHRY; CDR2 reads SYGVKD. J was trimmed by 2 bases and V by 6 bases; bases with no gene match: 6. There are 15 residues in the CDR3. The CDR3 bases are TGTGCCATCAGAACGAGCGGGAGAGCCTACAATGAGCAGTTCTTC. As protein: CAIRTSGRAYNEQFF.

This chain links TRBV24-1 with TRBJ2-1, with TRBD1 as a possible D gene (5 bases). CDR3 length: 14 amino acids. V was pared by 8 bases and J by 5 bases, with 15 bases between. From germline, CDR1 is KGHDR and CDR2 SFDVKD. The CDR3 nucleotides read TGTGCCACCAAGGGTTCGTCCAGGGACAATGAGCAGTTCTTC. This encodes CATKGSSRDNEQFF.

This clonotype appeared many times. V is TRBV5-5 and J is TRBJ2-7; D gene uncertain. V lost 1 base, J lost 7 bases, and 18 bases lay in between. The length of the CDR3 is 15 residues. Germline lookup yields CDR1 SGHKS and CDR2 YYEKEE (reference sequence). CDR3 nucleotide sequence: TGTGCCAGCAGCTTGCTACCAGACCTGACTCGAGAGCAGTACTTC. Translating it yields CASSLLPDLTREQYF. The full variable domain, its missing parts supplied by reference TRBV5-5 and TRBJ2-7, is DAGVTQSPTHLIKTRGQQVTLRCSPISGHKSVSWYQQVLGQGPQFIFQYYEKEERGRGNFPDRFSARQFPNYSSELNVNALLLGDSALYLCASSLLPDLTREQYFGPGTRLTVT.

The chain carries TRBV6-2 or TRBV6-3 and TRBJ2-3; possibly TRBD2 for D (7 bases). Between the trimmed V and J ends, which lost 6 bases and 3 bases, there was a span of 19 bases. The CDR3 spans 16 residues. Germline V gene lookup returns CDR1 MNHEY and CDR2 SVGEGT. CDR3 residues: CASRRGDYRTTDTQYF. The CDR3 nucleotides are TGTGCCAGCAGAAGGGGGGACTACCGTACGACAGATACGCAGTATTTT.